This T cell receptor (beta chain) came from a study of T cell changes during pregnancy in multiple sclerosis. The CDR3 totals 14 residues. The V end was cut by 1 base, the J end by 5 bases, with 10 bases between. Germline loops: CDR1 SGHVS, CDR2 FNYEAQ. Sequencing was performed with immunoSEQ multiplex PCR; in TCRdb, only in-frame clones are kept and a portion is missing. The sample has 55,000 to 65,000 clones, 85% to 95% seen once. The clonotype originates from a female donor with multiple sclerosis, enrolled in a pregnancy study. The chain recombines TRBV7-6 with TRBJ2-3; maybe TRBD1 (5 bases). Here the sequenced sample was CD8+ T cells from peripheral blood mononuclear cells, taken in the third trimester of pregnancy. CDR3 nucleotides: TGTGCCAGCAGCTTAGAACAGGTCGGAGATACGCAGTATTTT. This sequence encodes CASSLEQVGDTQYF.